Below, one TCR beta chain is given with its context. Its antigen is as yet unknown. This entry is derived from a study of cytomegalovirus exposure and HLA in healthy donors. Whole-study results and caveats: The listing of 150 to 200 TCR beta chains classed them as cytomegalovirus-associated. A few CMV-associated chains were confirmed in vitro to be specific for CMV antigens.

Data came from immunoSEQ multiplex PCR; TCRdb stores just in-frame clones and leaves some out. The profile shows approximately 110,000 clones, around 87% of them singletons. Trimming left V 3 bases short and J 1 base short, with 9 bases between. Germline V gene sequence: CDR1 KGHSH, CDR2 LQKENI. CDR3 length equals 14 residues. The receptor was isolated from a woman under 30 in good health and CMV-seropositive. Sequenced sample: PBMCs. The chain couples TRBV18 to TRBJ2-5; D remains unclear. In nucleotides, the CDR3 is TGTGCCAGCTCACCCGTTAACGGCCAAGAGACCCAGTACTTC. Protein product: CASSPVNGQETQYF.